One sample yielded the 24 T cell receptor beta chains listed below, sequenced in a study of regulatory T cells in long-lasting Graves disease. Time point reported: newly diagnosed GD, antithyroid drugs for less than 3 months. PBMC-extracted RNA yielded the TCR library. Arm-PCR with iRepertoire HTBI primers amplified the CDR3 regions for these TCR beta libraries. TCRdb recomputed calls from the multiplex PCR reads with MiXCR, one row per CDR3 protein. The data show hundreds of thousands of distinct CDR3 sequences, around 15% seen once. The same specimen was also included in a second study, on T cells in Graves' hyperthyroidism and ophthalmopathy.

The starting material was peripheral blood mononuclear cells (PBMCs), obtained at new diagnosis, from a patient treated with antithyroid drugs. These receptors came from a man in his forties with Graves disease.

As concerns this clonotype: This could be a read error, since a much larger clone is one nucleotide away. V usage is TRBV4-3 and J usage is TRBJ1-1, with a weak D call TRBD1 (5 bases). The CDR3 totals 16 residues. The V gene's germline CDR1 is LGHNA and CDR2 YSLEER. CDR3 DNA: TGCGCCGGCAGCCAAGATTTGCGGGGCAAGGGCACTGAAGCTTTCTTT. As protein: CAGSQDLRGKGTEAFF.

This clonotype has at least ten counts. V usage is TRBV28 and J usage is TRBJ2-1; 9 bases fit TRBD2. CDR1 is MDHEN, CDR2 SYDVKM, per germline. The CDR3 is 14 amino acids. The V and J ends lost 10 bases and 0 bases, in that order; junction bases with no gene match: 4. The CDR3 protein is CAIEAGGSYNEQFF. In DNA, the CDR3 is TGTGCCATCGAAGCGGGGGGCTCCTACAATGAGCAGTTCTTC.

A single count supports this clonotype. V usage is TRBV4-3 and J usage is TRBJ2-1; D tentatively fits TRBD1 or TRBD2 (6 bases each). The CDR3 contains 16 residues. V shed 3 bases and J shed 5 bases, with 17 bases lying between them. Germline-derived CDR1 and CDR2 are LGHNA and YSLEER. CDR3 in amino acids: CASSQPTRGANNEQFF. CDR3 coding DNA: TGCGCCAGCAGCCAGCCCACAAGGGGGGCGAACAATGAGCAGTTCTTC.

This clonotype was counted many times. The chain recombines TRBV11-3 with TRBJ2-5, with a possible D match to TRBD2 (5 bases). Germline CDR1 reads SGHNT; CDR2 reads YENEEA. The ends were cut back, 2 bases at V and 7 bases at J, with 14 bases in the middle. The CDR3 extends over 14 amino acids. The CDR3 nucleotides read TGTGCCAGCAGCTTATCGTTTAGCGCTGGGACCCAGTACTTC. Translation gives CASSLSFSAGTQYF.

For this clonotype: Given a much more abundant clone one base away, this may be a read error. A read error is likely, as this CDR3 ends without the conserved phenylalanine or tryptophan. The gene calls are TRBV7-9 and TRBJ1-5; TRBD1 matches 7 bases. The V gene end was trimmed by 4 bases and the J gene end by 7 bases; junction bases not matched to a gene: 4. Germline values: CDR1 SEHNR, CDR2 FQNEAQ (reference sequence). This CDR3 is built from 13 residues. Written as DNA, the CDR3 is TGTGCCAGCAGCTACAGGGGTGGCCAGCCCCAGCATCTT. Protein: CASSYRGGQPQHL.

This clonotype appeared many times. The chain uses TRBV27 and TRBJ2-1; no reliable D call. CDR3 length: 14 amino acids. The germline CDR1 and CDR2 sequences are MNHEY and SMNVEV (reference sequence). Trimming stripped 5 bases from V and 8 bases from J, with 16 bases between. DNA of the CDR3: TGTGCCAGCAGTGCAACCCTAGGAATCTATGAGCAGTTCTTC. It codes for CASSATLGIYEQFF.

In this sample, this clonotype turned up a few times. V gene TRBV27 combines with J gene TRBJ1-5, with D unresolved. Germline CDR1 and CDR2: MNHEY and SMNVEV (reference sequence). The CDR3 is 13 amino acids. Trimming shortened V by 3 bases and J by 9 bases, and 12 bases separated the two germline ends. DNA for the CDR3: TGTGCCAGCAGTTTCCGCGTGGGTTCGCCCCAGCATTTT. It is translated as CASSFRVGSPQHF.

This clonotype was seen at least ten times. The chain carries TRBV2 and TRBJ2-6; possible D gene TRBD1, 5 bases. Per the germline V gene, CDR1 is SNHLY and CDR2 is FYNNEI. The CDR3 covers 15 residues. V was clipped by 6 bases and J by 2 bases, with 11 bases between them. The CDR3 bases are TGTGCCAGCAGCGCGCCCAGGGCTGGGGCCAACGTCCTGACTTTC. It is translated as CASSAPRAGANVLTF.

J is TRBJ2-6 and V is TRBV4-1; tentatively, D is TRBD1 (6 bases). Germline-derived CDR1 and CDR2 are MGHRA and YSYEKL. The CDR3 extends over 16 amino acids. With 1 base removed from V and 2 bases from J, the gap between germline ends came to 9 bases. CDR3 nucleotide sequence: TGCGCCAGCAGCCAAGTTACAGGGACTGGGGCCAACGTCCTGACTTTC. Translated, it gives CASSQVTGTGANVLTF.

This clonotype was seen ten or more times. The rearrangement joins TRBV15 to TRBJ2-5, with D possibly TRBD2 on 6 matching bases. The V end lost 3 bases, the J end lost 1 base, and 9 bases lay between the germline ends. CDR3 length: 14 residues. Looked up from germline, CDR1 is LNHNV and CDR2 is YYDKDF (reference sequence). CDR3 DNA sequence: TGTGCCACCAGCAGGGAGGGGTTCCAAGAGACCCAGTACTTC. Translated, it gives CATSREGFQETQYF.

This chain connects TRBV28 to TRBJ2-4; the D gene is possibly TRBD2 (6 bases). V shed 5 bases and J shed 0 bases, with 17 bases lying between them. This CDR3 has 17 residues. From germline, CDR1 is MDHEN and CDR2 SYDVKM. In DNA, the CDR3 is TGTGCCAGCAGTATAGGGAGGAGACGTCTAGCCAAAAACATTCAGTACTTC. The encoded protein is CASSIGRRRLAKNIQYF.

This clonotype has a count of ten or more. This chain connects TRBV3-1 to TRBJ2-5; D call uncertain. Germline V CDR1 and CDR2: LGHDT, YNNKEL (reference sequence). CDR3 length: 12 residues. V dropped 4 bases and J dropped 7 bases, with 10 bases sitting between them. The CDR3 nucleotides are TGTGCCAGCAGCCTCTCTCTTGGGACCCAGTACTTC. Translating it yields CASSLSLGTQYF.

The sample holds many counts of this clonotype. An end of the junction does not agree with germline; a read error may underlie this. This sequence joins TRBV5-5 and TRBJ1-2; D gene unclear. The CDR3 runs 14 residues. CDR1 and CDR2 (germline): SGHKS, YYEKEE (reference sequence). CDR3 amino acids: CASSLGPLNYGYTF. The DNA for the CDR3 is TGTGCCAGCAGCTTGGGTCCCCTTAACTACGGCTACACCTTC.

This clonotype was detected only a few times. This chain joins TRBV2 and TRBJ2-1; the match to TRBD2 covers 10 bases. This CDR3 has 13 residues. Unmatched junction bases numbered 7, after V lost 4 bases and J lost 13 bases. CDR1 and CDR2 from the germline V gene are SNHLY and FYNNEI. The CDR3 nucleotides are TGTGCCAGCAGTGTTGGGCTAGCGGGGGCCCAGTTCTTC. Its translation: CASSVGLAGAQFF.

This clonotype was detected many times. At one end the junction does not follow the germline gene, possibly because of a read error. The chain couples TRBV20-1 to TRBJ2-5, with D perhaps being TRBD1 or TRBD2 (5 bases each). Germline V gives CDR1 DFQATT, CDR2 SNEGSKA (reference sequence). The length of the CDR3 is 13 residues. The CDR3 DNA reads as TGCAGTGCTAGAGATGTTGTGCCCAACCGAGGGGCCTTC. The encoded protein is CSARDVVPNRGAF.

This clonotype was seen repeatedly, ten times or more. The V and J genes are TRBV5-5 and TRBJ2-1; 7 nucleotides match TRBD1. The CDR3 consists of 13 residues. V shed 3 bases, J shed 5 bases, and the junction held 2 bases outside the gene matches. The germline V gene encodes CDR1 SGHKS and CDR2 YYEKEE (reference sequence). CDR3 loop: CASSSGQHNEQFF. In DNA form, the CDR3 reads TGTGCCAGCAGCTCGGGACAGCACAATGAGCAGTTCTTC.

V and J are TRBV6-2 or TRBV6-3 and TRBJ2-2, with D possibly matching TRBD2 (6 bases). Between the trimmed V and J ends, which lost 7 bases and 5 bases, there was a span of 14 bases. This CDR3 contains 14 residues. In germline, CDR1 is MNHEY, CDR2 SVGEGT. The CDR3 sequence: CASKRTIETGELFF. In nucleotides, the CDR3 is TGTGCCAGCAAACGGACTATCGAAACCGGGGAGCTGTTTTTT.

Many counts were recorded for this clonotype. V and J are TRBV28 and TRBJ1-4, with D perhaps matching TRBD1 (6 bases). This CDR3 is 16 amino acids long. Trimming cost V 4 bases and J 10 bases, with 22 bases left between them. Germline CDR1 is MDHEN and CDR2 is SYDVKM. CDR3 nucleotides: TGTGCCAGCAGTTGGTACAGGGAGGTTGTTGGGGGAAAACTGTTTTTT. It specifies CASSWYREVVGGKLFF.

The gene calls are TRBV25-1 and TRBJ2-5; 9 bases line up with TRBD2. Losses at the gene ends were 3 bases for V and 3 bases for J; bases not matched to a gene: 5. Germline V gives CDR1 MGHDK, CDR2 SYGVNS. The CDR3 has 15 amino acids. The CDR3 region has the DNA TGTGCCAGCAGTGAGATTGGCGGGGGGGAAGAGACCCAGTACTTC. This sequence encodes CASSEIGGGEETQYF.

This clonotype was detected a few times. The chain uses TRBV20-1 and TRBJ2-3, with TRBD2 matching over 9 bases. With V trimmed by 3 bases and J by 2 bases, 6 bases remained unmatched. Looked up from germline, CDR1 is DFQATT and CDR2 is SNEGSKA (reference sequence). This CDR3 has 15 amino acids. CDR3 nucleotide sequence: TGCAGTGCTAGGCCTCTAGCGGGGAACACAGATACGCAGTATTTT. Residues: CSARPLAGNTDTQYF.

The CDR3 DNA follows: TGCAGTGCTAGAGATTTCGGGGGGGCCGACTACGAGCAGTACTTC. This gives the protein CSARDFGGADYEQYF. V and J are TRBV20-1 and TRBJ2-7; 8 bases map to TRBD2. V gave up 0 bases and J gave up 3 bases; unmatched junction bases: 7. There are 15 residues in the CDR3. From germline, CDR1 is DFQATT and CDR2 SNEGSKA (reference sequence).

This chain connects TRBV15 to TRBJ1-2, with 7 bases lining up with TRBD1. With 5 bases clipped from V and 7 bases from J, the junction kept 13 bases outside the gene matches. From germline, CDR1 is LNHNV and CDR2 YYDKDF (reference sequence). This CDR3 is built from 15 residues. The CDR3 DNA follows: TGTGCCACCAGCCCCCACCGTGGAGGGACAGTTGGCTACACCTTC. Translating it yields CATSPHRGGTVGYTF.

This clonotype was detected only a few times. This sequence joins TRBV6-1 and TRBJ1-1; D perhaps matches TRBD1 (5 bases). Germline CDR1 reads MNHNS; CDR2 reads SASEGT. Trimming cost V 7 bases and J 3 bases, with 15 bases left between them. The CDR3 loop spans 14 amino acids. The CDR3 sequence: CASTEEKGYTEAFF. The DNA of the CDR3 is TGTGCCAGCACCGAAGAAAAGGGGTACACTGAAGCTTTCTTT.

Only a few counts were recorded for this clonotype. The chain employs TRBV20-1 and TRBJ2-3; D may be TRBD2 (5 bases). CDR1 and CDR2 from the germline V gene are DFQATT and SNEGSKA (reference sequence). V gave up 3 bases and J gave up 1 base, with 8 bases separating them. The CDR3 has 13 residues. CDR3 region: CSASVSGTDTQYF. In nucleotides, the CDR3 is TGCAGTGCTAGCGTTAGCGGCACAGATACGCAGTATTTT.